This TCR beta chain was identified during a study of T cell responses to AZD1222 COVID-19 vaccine. Study-level points and caveats: Reportedly, close to half of spike-specific TCRs are directed against unmutated variant regions.

The V gene's germline CDR1 is LGHDT and CDR2 YNNKEL (reference sequence). The CDR3 extends over 16 amino acids. Trimming took off 0 bases at V and 2 bases at J, with 11 bases between the two ends. The assay was immunoSEQ multiplex PCR, and TCRdb's table has in-frame clones only and misses some. The sample has around 110,000 clones; 90% to 95% are singletons. Concerning this clone: What it binds is unknown.

The TCR originated in an adult in good health. The sequenced sample was peripheral blood, obtained on day 0 of AZD1222 vaccination. This chain links TRBV3-1 (or the pseudogene TRBV3-2) with TRBJ2-1, with D perhaps matching TRBD2 (6 bases). The CDR3: CASSQDTGAPYNEQFF. CDR3 sequence (DNA): TGTGCCAGCAGCCAAGATACGGGAGCCCCCTACAATGAGCAGTTCTTC.